Following are 21 T cell receptor beta chains from one sample sequenced in a study of control samples from healthy donors and cancer patients. Here immunoSEQ multiplex PCR was the method, and the copy in TCRdb shows in-frame clones only, minus some. The data hold approximately 80,000 clones, with about 88% observed a single time. Input material: blood. Receptor source: a woman in her 50s in good health.

This clone is a singleton in its sample. V and J are TRBV29-1 and TRBJ1-2; D is possibly TRBD1 (5 bases). V shed 8 bases and J shed 4 bases, with 14 bases lying between them. This CDR3 has 12 amino acids. Germline V CDR1 and CDR2: SQVTM, ANQGSEA. The CDR3 region is CSSEQEIYGYTF. CDR3 bases: TGCAGCTCTGAACAGGAGATCTATGGCTACACCTTC.

This chain uses TRBV7-9 with TRBJ1-3, with D hard to call. In germline, CDR1 is SEHNR, CDR2 FQNEAQ (reference sequence). This CDR3 has 13 residues. V lost 1 base and J lost 6, with 7 bases in between. Here the CDR3 reads CASSLVRVNTIYF. In nucleotides, the CDR3 is TGTGCCAGCAGCTTAGTTAGGGTAAACACCATATATTTT.

This clone was recorded once. This chain uses TRBV10-3 with TRBJ1-1; D may be TRBD1 (5 bases). CDR3 size: 11 residues. In germline, CDR1 is ENHRY, CDR2 SYGVKD. Trimming removed 10 bases from V and 3 bases from J, with 9 bases in between. Here the CDR3 DNA reads TGTGCCACATGGGGGGACACTGAAGCTTTCTTT. It yields the protein CATWGDTEAFF.

This clone was recorded once. The chain carries TRBV6-4 and TRBJ1-4; D perhaps matches TRBD1 (5 bases). The CDR3 has 13 residues. Germline values: CDR1 MRHNA, CDR2 SNTAGT. V lost 3 bases, J lost 8 bases, and 10 bases lay in between. The CDR3 region is CASSEQGGEKLFF. DNA for the CDR3: TGTGCCAGCAGTGAGCAGGGAGGCGAAAAACTGTTTTTT.

The chain has TRBV30 and TRBJ2-3; 7 bases align to TRBD2. Germline values: CDR1 GTSNPN, CDR2 SVGIG (reference sequence). After removal of 4 bases from V and 3 bases from J, the junction contained 4 bases not matched to a gene. This CDR3 has 13 residues. The CDR3 nucleotides are TGTGCCTGGAATCCTAGCGGTACAGATACGCAGTATTTT. Translating gives CAWNPSGTDTQYF.

V gene TRBV7-2 combines with J gene TRBJ1-5, with D maybe TRBD1 (6 bases). Trimming took 1 base from V and 5 from J, leaving 12 bases between them. Germline CDR1 and CDR2: SGHTA and FQGNSA. The CDR3 length is 15 residues. The CDR3 loop is CASSLVGTQHQPQHF. In DNA form, the CDR3 reads TGTGCCAGCAGCTTAGTAGGGACACAGCATCAGCCCCAGCATTTT.

V gene TRBV18 combines with J gene TRBJ2-1; tentatively, D is TRBD2 (5 bases). V shed 4 bases and J shed 9 bases, with 10 bases lying between them. This CDR3 contains 12 residues. Germline-derived CDR1 and CDR2 are KGHSH and LQKENI. In nucleotides, the CDR3 is TGTGCCAGCTCACTAACTAGAGGTGAGCAGTTCTTC. Protein sequence: CASSLTRGEQFF.

The rearrangement links TRBV30 to TRBJ1-2; unclear D gene. Trimming pared 1 base from V and 3 bases from J, leaving 15 bases between. Per germline, CDR1 GTSNPN and CDR2 SVGIG (reference sequence). This CDR3 has 15 amino acids. CDR3 DNA: TGTGCCTGGAGTGATAACCCGACGGTCGACTATGGCTACACCTTC. The encoded protein is CAWSDNPTVDYGYTF. The full variable domain, completed using reference TRBV30 and TRBJ1-2, is SQTIHQWPATLVQPVGSPLSLECTVEGTSNPNLYWYRQAAGRGLQLLFYSVGIGQISSEVPQNLSASRPQDRQFILSSKKLLLSDSGFYLCAWSDNPTVDYGYTFGSGTRLTVV.

The genes are TRBV2 and TRBJ2-3; 8 bases fit TRBD2. V gave up 3 bases and J gave up 3 bases; unmatched junction bases: 8. Germline V gene data show CDR1 as SNHLY and CDR2 as FYNNEI. This CDR3 comprises 16 residues. The CDR3 DNA sequence: TGTGCCAGCAGTGACGGGTTCGGGGGGGGGACAGATACGCAGTATTTT. This translates into CASSDGFGGGTDTQYF. The whole variable domain, filled in from reference TRBV2 and TRBJ2-3, reads EPEVTQTPSHQVTQMGQEVILRCVPISNHLYFYWYRQILGQKVEFLVSFYNNEISEKSEIFDDQFSVERPDGSNFTLKIRSTKLEDSAMYFCASSDGFGGGTDTQYFGPGTRLTVL.

The chain carries TRBV24-1 and TRBJ2-1; D is undetermined. This CDR3 is built from 14 residues. V was cut by 6 bases and J by 2 bases, with 10 bases left in between. Per germline, CDR1 KGHDR and CDR2 SFDVKD. The CDR3 loop is CATSSEFAYNEQFF. CDR3 nucleotide sequence: TGTGCCACCAGTAGCGAGTTCGCCTACAATGAGCAGTTCTTC.

The chain combines TRBV5-1 with TRBJ1-1, with TRBD1 matching 9 bases. The J segment lost 3 bases and the V segment lost 4 bases, leaving 1 base of the junction unmatched. Germline V gene data show CDR1 as SGHRS and CDR2 as YFSETQ. This CDR3 spans 13 amino acids. The CDR3 spells CASSRDRDTEAFF. CDR3 DNA sequence: TGCGCCAGCAGCCGGGACAGGGACACTGAAGCTTTCTTT.

This chain joins TRBV2 and TRBJ1-2, with D tentatively TRBD1 (6 bases). Germline-derived CDR1 and CDR2 are SNHLY and FYNNEI. This CDR3 comprises 16 residues. Trimming removed 6 bases from V and 4 bases from J, with 21 bases in between. The CDR3 region has the DNA TGTGCCAGCAGATATACTAAAGGGGGGGATATCTATGGCTACACCTTC. Amino acids: CASRYTKGGDIYGYTF.

V is TRBV3-1 (or the pseudogene TRBV3-2) and J is TRBJ2-2; TRBD2 aligns across 9 bases. The CDR3 totals 16 residues. Trimming at V came to 2 bases and at J to 5 bases, leaving 6 bases not matched to a gene. Germline V lookup: CDR1 LGHDT, CDR2 YNNKEL (reference sequence). The CDR3 loop reads CASSQPERGATGELFF. CDR3 in DNA: TGTGCCAGCAGCCAACCCGAGCGGGGGGCAACCGGGGAGCTGTTTTTT.

The V gene is TRBV5-6, the J gene TRBJ2-2; D is perhaps TRBD2 (6 bases). V was shortened by 5 bases and J by 1 base, with 24 bases between the two germline ends. This CDR3 comprises 19 residues. Germline V gene sequence: CDR1 SGHDT, CDR2 YYEEEE. CDR3 bases: TGTGCCAGCAGTAGAGCTAGGGACGGACTATTTGTGAACACCGGGGAGCTGTTTTTT. It encodes CASSRARDGLFVNTGELFF.

The V gene is TRBV18, the J gene TRBJ2-7; 8 bases are shared with TRBD2. This CDR3 has 14 residues. Germline loops: CDR1 KGHSH, CDR2 LQKENI. V shed 3 bases and J 2 bases; nucleotides not matched to a gene: 3. The CDR3 DNA is TGTGCCAGCTCACCCGGGACTAGTACCTACGAGCAGTACTTC. It encodes CASSPGTSTYEQYF. Using reference TRBV18 and TRBJ2-7 for the parts outside the CDR3, the full variable domain is NAGVMQNPRHLVRRRGQEARLRCSPMKGHSHVYWYRQLPEEGLKFMVYLQKENIIDESGMPKERFSAEFPKEGPSILRIQQVVRGDSAAYFCASSPGTSTYEQYFGPGTRLTVT.

Only one count was recorded for this clone. The chain links TRBV7-2 to TRBJ1-4; 9 positions match TRBD1. In germline, CDR1 is SGHTA, CDR2 FQGNSA. This CDR3 is 15 amino acids long. J was trimmed by 6 bases and V by 4 bases; bases with no gene match: 6. The CDR3 sequence is CASSYGDRVDEKLFF. As DNA, the CDR3 is TGTGCCAGCAGCTACGGGGACAGGGTGGATGAAAAACTGTTTTTT. The full variable domain, in which reference TRBV7-2 and TRBJ1-4 provide the parts outside the CDR3, is GAGVSQSPSNKVTEKGKDVELRCDPISGHTALYWYRQSLGQGLEFLIYFQGNSAPDKSGLPSDRFSAERTGGSVSTLTIQRTQQEDSAVYLCASSYGDRVDEKLFFGSGTQLSVL.

This chain joins TRBV19 and TRBJ1-5; 10 positions match TRBD1. The V gene end was trimmed by 6 bases and the J gene end by 5 bases; junction bases not matched to a gene: 1. CDR3 size: 13 residues. The germline V gene encodes CDR1 LNHDA and CDR2 SQIVND (reference sequence). The CDR3 loop reads CASRGQGDQPQHF. The CDR3 nucleotides read TGTGCCAGTAGAGGACAGGGGGATCAGCCCCAGCATTTT.

CDR3 bases: TGTGCCAGCAGCAGGGGGAACACTGAAGCTTTCTTT. It is translated as CASSRGNTEAFF. The chain links TRBV6-5 to TRBJ1-1, with D possibly TRBD1 on 6 matching bases. The germline V gene has CDR1 MNHEY and CDR2 SVGAGI. The V end was cut by 6 bases, the J end by 1 base, with 6 bases between. CDR3 length equals 12 residues.

In its sample, this clone was seen once. The chain employs TRBV7-7 and TRBJ2-3; 7 nucleotides align to TRBD2. CDR1 is SSHAT, CDR2 FNYEAQ, per germline (reference sequence). The CDR3 is 14 amino acids. Germline trimming cut 5 bases from V and 5 bases from J; bases unmatched to any gene: 7. The CDR3 DNA sequence: TGTGCCAGCAGCCGGGGAGGGGTCAAAGATACGCAGTATTTT. This sequence encodes CASSRGGVKDTQYF.

This sequence joins TRBV7-2 and TRBJ2-1, with a weak D call TRBD2 (5 bases). Deletions cut 9 bases from V and 5 bases from J, with 14 bases between. The CDR3 runs to 13 residues. CDR1 SGHTA and CDR2 FQGNSA come from the germline V gene. CDR3 region: CASKPPGNNEQFF. Here the CDR3 DNA reads TGTGCCAGTAAGCCCCCGGGGAACAATGAGCAGTTCTTC.

The chain uses TRBV5-4 and TRBJ1-2; D unresolved. In germline, CDR1 is SGHNT, CDR2 YYREEE (reference sequence). Trimming left V 6 bases short and J 7 bases short, with 13 bases between. The CDR3 sequence is 12 residues long. The chain's CDR3 is CASTGREGGYTF. CDR3 nucleotide sequence: TGTGCCAGCACCGGACGGGAGGGTGGCTACACCTTC.